This TCR beta chain was recorded in a study of T cells in Graves' hyperthyroidism and ophthalmopathy. This sample holds PBMCs from 9.5 to 10 ml fresh peripheral blood. The source material, RNA transcripts, was used to amplify TCR beta CDR3 regions. A first-round RT-PCR of the TCR CDR3 used the HTBI primer set. TCRdb processed the multiplex PCR reads anew with MiXCR; each CDR3 protein has one entry. The sample includes roughly 380,000 distinct CDR3 sequences, roughly 18% of them seen just once. This clonotype was counted at least ten times. Its antigen is not identified. Trimming cost V 5 bases and J 0 bases, with 11 bases left between them. The CDR3 extends over 15 amino acids. Study conclusions and caveats: Within blood appeared most thyroid clonotypes that had expanded above 0.001.

The V gene is TRBV12-3 or TRBV12-4, the J gene TRBJ1-5; D is unresolved. This clonotype was obtained from a woman between 40 and 50 years old with Graves' ophthalmopathy. The source material was blood. CDR3 loop: CASSRGSGSNQPQHF. The CDR3 coding sequence is TGTGCCAGCAGTCGAGGGAGCGGTAGCAATCAGCCCCAGCATTTT.